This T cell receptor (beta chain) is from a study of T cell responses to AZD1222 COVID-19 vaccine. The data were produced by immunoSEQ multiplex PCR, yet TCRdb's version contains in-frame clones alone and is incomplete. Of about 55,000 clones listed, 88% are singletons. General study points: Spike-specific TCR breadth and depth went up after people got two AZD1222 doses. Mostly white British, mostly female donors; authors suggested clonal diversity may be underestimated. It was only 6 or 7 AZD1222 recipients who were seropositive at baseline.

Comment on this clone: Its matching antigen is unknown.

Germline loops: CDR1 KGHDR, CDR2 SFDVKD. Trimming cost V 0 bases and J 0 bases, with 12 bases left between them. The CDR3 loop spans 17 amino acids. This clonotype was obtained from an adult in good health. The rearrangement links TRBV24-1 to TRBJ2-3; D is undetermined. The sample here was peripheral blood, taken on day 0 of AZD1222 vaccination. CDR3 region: CATSDLAGKESTDTQYF. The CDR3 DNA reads TGTGCCACCAGTGATTTGGCTGGAAAGGAGAGCACAGATACGCAGTATTTT.